Listed below are T cell receptor beta chains from one sample, sequenced in a study of beta chain features in type 1 diabetes. Libraries were prepared by immunoSEQ multiplex PCR; TCRdb keeps only in-frame clonotypes and omits some of them. This table has 600,000 to 750,000 clones, around 12% appearing once. The sequenced sample consisted of naive CD4+ T cells from blood. These receptors were collected from a man under 40 with type 1 diabetes. Both conserved end residues are part of each CDR3.

>TRBV9
CASSVRHGGNYGYTF
>TRBV28
CASNPGQNTGELFF
>TRBV19
CASSTRTGGDEKLFF
>TRBV9
CASSVATGPDYEQYF
>TRBV4-3
CASSQQGGDSPLHF
>TRBV7-2
CASRWGLANEQFF
>TRBV7-3
CASSLARGDIQYF
>TRBV2
CASSDRHTEAFF
>TRBV4-3
CASSQDWPGTQYF
>TRBV13
CASSSAGWGDEQFF
>TRBV2
CASIGEYNSPLHF
>TRBV7-2
CASSFQTGINSDTQYF
>TRBV9
CASSVLTGGAPEAFF
>TRBV5-1
CASSLVGASTDTQYF
>TRBV28
CASRGWENQPQHF
>TRBV11-2
CASSPTSGSSYEQYF
>TRBV6-5
CASRTGIATNEKLFF
>TRBV28
CASSSAGTSGGDEQYF
>TRBV10-3
CAIQTGTDTQYF
>TRBV7-3
CASSSDYQGAYGYTF
>TRBV5-1
CASSLEGQYNEQFF
>TRBV9
CASSPRRGITYEQYF
>TRBV19
CASSGQTGYNQPQHF
>TRBV7-2
CASSRTGDNEQFF
>TRBV6-5
CASRPDRDRGYEQYF
>TRBV29-1
CSVGRGTGNTIYF
>TRBV10-2
CASSESHLGNQPQHF
>TRBV18
CASSPEQARGYTF
>TRBV28
CASSLFLIPQYF
>TRBV5-4
CASSLGAVSGGTDTQYF
>TRBV18
CASSPLYPGDMNTEAFF